A selection of T cell receptor beta chains follows, all from one sample in a study of T-cell memory formation after mild COVID-19. TCRdb processed the 5' RACE reads anew with MiXCR; each CDR3 protein has one entry. Seen here are about 310,000 distinct CDR3 sequences, 15% to 20% observed once, and the top ten hold 22%. The sample was PBMCs or a T cell subset sorted from them (not recorded which). The receptors derive from a young man who had mild COVID-19 (a few samples of this study predate the infection). Cell type and time point are not known. Both conserved end residues are part of each CDR3. D genes are given only for firm matches. Size is omitted from some rows. Given values are once, few, many or a class for expanded clones.

-,TRBJ1-3,few,TRBV5-1,CASSLASGPAGNTIYF,TGCGCCAGCAGCTTGGCCTCGGGTCCTGCTGGAAACACCATATATTTT
-,TRBJ2-3,many,TRBV5-1,CASSQMRHFTDTQYF,TGCGCCAGCAGCCAAATGCGTCACTTCACAGATACGCAGTATTTT
TRBD2,TRBJ2-1,-,TRBV7-2,CASSAQQRGITEQFF,TGTGCCAGCAGCGCGCAACAGCGGGGAATCACTGAGCAGTTCTTC
-,TRBJ2-1,few,TRBV12-5,CASGLVRGQVYNEQFF,TGTGCTAGTGGTTTGGTACGGGGACAAGTCTACAATGAGCAGTTCTTC
TRBD1,TRBJ2-5,-,TRBV24-1,CATSDTGGEETQYF,TGTGCCACCAGTGACACAGGGGGCGAAGAGACCCAGTACTTC
TRBD1,TRBJ2-7,many,TRBV29-1,CSVEETGAYEQYF,TGCAGCGTTGAAGAGACAGGGGCCTACGAGCAGTACTTC
TRBD2,TRBJ2-3,few,TRBV7-2,CASSPTSGGSGGPKVTQYF,TGTGCCAGCAGCCCTACGAGCGGGGGTAGCGGGGGGCCCAAAGTTACGCAGTATTTT
-,TRBJ2-7,many,TRBV5-1,CASTAVPNYEQYF,TGCGCCTCCACCGCCGTGCCCAATTACGAGCAGTACTTC
-,TRBJ2-5,few,TRBV20-1,CSARHTRREETQYF,TGCAGTGCTAGACATACCCGCAGGGAAGAGACCCAGTACTTC
-,TRBJ1-1,-,TRBV7-2,CASSLVGGAATEAFF,TGTGCCAGCAGCTTAGTCGGGGGCGCCGCCACTGAAGCTTTCTTT
-,TRBJ1-6,-,TRBV12-3/TRBV12-4,CASSRQEVYNSPLHF,TGTGCCAGCAGTCGGCAGGAGGTTTATAATTCACCCCTCCACTTT
-,TRBJ1-2,few,TRBV12-3/TRBV12-4,CASRPRGGARTDYTF,TGTGCCAGCAGGCCTAGGGGGGGGGCGAGGACCGACTACACCTTC
TRBD1,TRBJ1-5,few,TRBV7-8,CASSLHRGRGQEPQHF,TGTGCCAGCAGCTTACACCGAGGCAGGGGGCAGGAGCCCCAGCATTTT
-,TRBJ1-1,few,TRBV5-1,CASSLFGGNTEAFF,TGCGCCAGCAGCTTGTTCGGCGGGAACACTGAAGCTTTCTTT
-,TRBJ2-3,-,TRBV5-4,CASSVQLTDTQYF,TGTGCCAGCAGCGTCCAACTTACAGATACGCAGTATTTT
-,TRBJ1-1,-,TRBV3-1,CASAVWVGTEAFF,TGTGCCTCCGCAGTTTGGGTCGGCACTGAAGCTTTCTTT
-,TRBJ2-3,-,TRBV7-2,CASSLGVGSTDTQYF,TGTGCCAGCAGCTTAGGGGTGGGGAGCACAGATACGCAGTATTTT
-,TRBJ1-1,few,TRBV14,CASSQGFRGKRTEAFF,TGTGCCAGCAGCCAAGGATTCAGGGGAAAGAGGACTGAAGCTTTCTTT
-,TRBJ2-1,-,TRBV19,CASSISSSVYNEQFF,TGTGCCAGTAGTATCAGCAGCTCAGTCTACAATGAGCAGTTCTTC
-,TRBJ2-7,-,TRBV3-1,CASSLTNWRGQQYF,TGTGCCAGCAGCCTGACTAATTGGCGGGGCCAGCAGTACTTC
TRBD1,TRBJ2-5,-,TRBV11-3,CASSRRTGGHQETQYF,TGTGCCAGCAGCCGCCGAACAGGGGGCCATCAAGAGACCCAGTACTTC
TRBD2,TRBJ2-2,many,TRBV20-1,CSAPSLAGLPGELFF,TGCAGTGCTCCCTCACTAGCGGGGCTACCCGGGGAGCTGTTTTTT
-,TRBJ2-1,few,TRBV7-3,CASSLGGALSQEQFF,TGTGCCAGCAGCTTAGGCGGGGCGCTTTCTCAGGAGCAGTTCTTC
-,TRBJ2-3,many,TRBV7-9,CASSFVDYTDTQYF,TGTGCCAGCAGCTTCGTAGACTACACAGATACGCAGTATTTT